The source of this TCR beta chain is a study of cytomegalovirus exposure and HLA in healthy donors. Turning to this clone: Its antigen is as yet unknown.

V was pared by 5 bases and J by 0 bases, with 11 bases between. The CDR3 runs to 15 residues. CDR1 is SGHVS and CDR2 is FNYEAQ in the germline V gene. The study ran its PCR with 60 Vbeta and 13 Jbeta primers. Measured with immunoSEQ multiplex PCR; TCRdb has only the in-frame clones, and not every one. The data contain roughly 130,000 clones, around 79% of them singletons. The study, taken as a whole, reports: For most TCR beta V segments, an earlier analysis put the productive rate at about 87% or about 30% of the time. Reports indicated that the classifier achieved high specificity and sensitivity in diagnosing cytomegalovirus status. Analysis performed later found 16,000 or so TCR beta sequences associated with HLA alleles at 0.05 false discovery rate. TCR beta chains numbering some 160 were designated cytomegalovirus-associated.

The material sequenced was PBMCs. The rearrangement links TRBV7-6 to TRBJ2-1; maybe TRBD1 (6 bases). This TCR derives from a woman aged 40 to 50 in good health and CMV-seropositive. CDR3 DNA: TGTGCCAGCAGCGTTGGGGACATCTCCTACAATGAGCAGTTCTTC. Its protein product is CASSVGDISYNEQFF.